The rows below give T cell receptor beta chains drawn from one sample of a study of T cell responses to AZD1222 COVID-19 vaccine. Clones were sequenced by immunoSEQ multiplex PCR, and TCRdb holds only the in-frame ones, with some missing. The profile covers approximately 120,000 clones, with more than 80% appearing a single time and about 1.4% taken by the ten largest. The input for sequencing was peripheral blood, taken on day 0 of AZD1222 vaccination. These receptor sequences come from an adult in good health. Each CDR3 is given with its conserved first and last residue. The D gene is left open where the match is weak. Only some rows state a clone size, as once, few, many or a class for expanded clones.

CASSVRTSGDTGELFF	TGCGCCAGCAGCGTCCGGACTAGCGGGGACACCGGGGAGCTGTTTTTT	TRBD2	TRBJ2-2	.	TRBV5-1
CASSSTSGSGPWQFF	TGTGCCAGCAGCTCCACTAGCGGGAGTGGGCCGTGGCAGTTCTTC	TRBD2	TRBJ2-1	.	TRBV7-9
CAWSVLGRGINQETQYF	TGTGCCTGGAGTGTTCTAGGCAGGGGAATAAACCAAGAGACCCAGTACTTC	.	TRBJ2-5	.	TRBV30
CASSHLGRGDEQYF	TGCGCCAGCAGCCACCTAGGGCGGGGGGACGAGCAGTACTTC	TRBD2	TRBJ2-7	once	TRBV4-1
CASSLNRVRYEQYF	TGTGCCAGCAGTTTAAATAGGGTCCGCTACGAGCAGTACTTC	.	TRBJ2-7	.	TRBV27
CAISESMWSATEAFF	TGTGCCATCAGTGAGTCTATGTGGTCGGCCACTGAAGCTTTCTTT	.	TRBJ1-1	few	TRBV10-3
CASSLGLAGGAEQYF	TGTGCCAGCAGCTTAGGACTAGCGGGAGGAGCCGAGCAGTACTTC	TRBD2	TRBJ2-7	.	TRBV7-2
CASSRDSLKDTFMNTEAFF	TGTGCCAGTAGTAGGGACTCTCTAAAGGACACGTTTATGAACACTGAAGCTTTCTTT	.	TRBJ1-1	.	TRBV19
CASSQGRFRTSGYTYEQYF	TGTGCCAGCAGCCAGGGTAGATTCCGGACTAGCGGATATACCTACGAGCAGTACTTC	TRBD2	TRBJ2-7	.	TRBV14
CAIKQGASNSPLHF	TGTGCCATCAAACAGGGGGCGAGCAATTCACCCCTCCACTTT	TRBD1	TRBJ1-6	.	TRBV6-5
CASSLGGIRGYTF	TGTGCCAGCAGCTTAGGGGGGATCCGCGGCTACACCTTC	.	TRBJ1-2	.	TRBV7-8
CASSPSGQSYEQYF	TGTGCCAGCTCACCGTCGGGACAGAGCTACGAGCAGTACTTC	TRBD1	TRBJ2-7	.	TRBV18
CASSFGDRLATEAFF	TGTGCCAGCAGTTTCGGGGACAGGCTCGCGACTGAAGCTTTCTTT	TRBD1	TRBJ1-1	few	TRBV28
CSVETDRQETQYF	TGCAGCGTTGAGACTGACCGACAAGAGACCCAGTACTTC	.	TRBJ2-5	.	TRBV29-1
CASSVLAGGPQETQYF	TGTGCCAGCAGTGTCCTAGCGGGAGGGCCTCAGGAGACCCAGTACTTC	TRBD2	TRBJ2-5	.	TRBV6-1
CASSLASSGRGHEQYF	TGCGCCAGCAGCTTGGCCTCGAGCGGGAGGGGCCACGAGCAGTACTTC	TRBD2	TRBJ2-7	.	TRBV5-1
CASSQGRPAGNTIYF	TGTGCCAGCAGCCAAGGCAGGCCGGCGGGAAACACCATATATTTT	.	TRBJ1-3	.	TRBV14
CASSLYMGQGNTIYF	TGTGCCAGCAGTTTATATATGGGACAGGGAAACACCATATATTTT	TRBD1	TRBJ1-3	.	TRBV28
CASSPGGNYGYTF	TGTGCCAGTAGCCCCGGGGGGAACTATGGCTACACCTTC	.	TRBJ1-2	.	TRBV19
CASSPEGAWIDGYTF	TGCGCCAGCAGCCCGGAGGGGGCTTGGATCGATGGCTACACCTTC	TRBD1	TRBJ1-2	.	TRBV5-1
CASNKRAVTSGANVLTF	TGTGCCAGCAACAAACGGGCAGTCACCTCTGGGGCCAACGTCCTGACTTTC	.	TRBJ2-6	.	TRBV11-3
CASSQTGTEDYTF	TGTGCCAGCAGTCAGACCGGGACAGAGGACTACACCTTC	TRBD1	TRBJ1-2	.	TRBV12-3/TRBV12-4
CASGRGRNQPQHF	TGTGCCAGTGGGCGGGGTCGCAATCAGCCCCAGCATTTT	.	TRBJ1-5	.	TRBV19
CASSRTGTGDSNTGELFF	TGTGCCAGCAGCCGTACCGGGACAGGGGATTCGAACACCGGGGAGCTGTTTTTT	TRBD1	TRBJ2-2	.	TRBV27
CASSLSGRSYEQYF	TGTGCCAGCAGTTTGAGCGGGAGGTCCTACGAGCAGTACTTC	TRBD2	TRBJ2-7	.	TRBV27
CASSEATASNTEAFF	TGTGCCAGCAGTGAAGCGACAGCATCGAACACTGAAGCTTTCTTT	.	TRBJ1-1	.	TRBV2
CASTRTIGNTIYF	TGTGCCAGCACCCGGACAATTGGAAACACCATATATTTT	.	TRBJ1-3	.	TRBV6-5
CASSVSGIYGYTF	TGTGCCAGCAGTGTGTCGGGGATCTATGGCTACACCTTC	.	TRBJ1-2	.	TRBV28
CASSQGPPGAGELFF	TGCGCCAGCAGCCAAGGCCCTCCGGGGGCCGGGGAGCTGTTTTTT	.	TRBJ2-2	.	TRBV4-3
CASSLTAGREQFF	TGTGCCAGCAGCTTAACGGCAGGGAGAGAGCAGTTCTTC	.	TRBJ2-1	.	TRBV7-3
CASSAPHGLGINRPETQYF	TGTGCCAGCAGCGCACCACACGGACTAGGGATCAACCGCCCTGAGACCCAGTACTTC	TRBD2	TRBJ2-5	.	TRBV9
CASRAGPGRNSPLHF	TGTGCCAGCAGGGCCGGGCCCGGACGGAATTCACCCCTCCACTTT	.	TRBJ1-6	.	TRBV2
CASRSLRATDTQYF	TGTGCCAGCAGGTCCCTCCGGGCCACAGATACGCAGTATTTT	.	TRBJ2-3	.	TRBV13
CASRLARAGELFF	TGTGCCAGCCGACTGGCACGGGCCGGGGAGCTGTTTTTT	.	TRBJ2-2	few	TRBV12-3/TRBV12-4
CASSTNILTVGSGELFF	TGTGCCAGCAGTACTAACATCCTGACGGTGGGGTCCGGGGAGCTGTTTTTT	.	TRBJ2-2	.	TRBV11-2
CASSRGGLAVLGNEQFF	TGCGCCAGCAGCCGAGGGGGTCTAGCGGTACTGGGCAATGAGCAGTTCTTC	.	TRBJ2-1	.	TRBV4-1
CASSTQEEPQHF	TGTGCCAGTAGTACCCAGGAAGAGCCCCAGCATTTT	.	TRBJ1-5	.	TRBV19
CASSPLIAKNIQYF	TGTGCCAGCAGCCCCTTGATAGCCAAAAACATTCAGTACTTC	.	TRBJ2-4	.	TRBV27
CATSRAALGQHYGYTF	TGTGCCACCAGCAGAGCGGCCCTTGGGCAGCACTATGGCTACACCTTC	.	TRBJ1-2	.	TRBV15
CATSRDKETQYF	TGTGCCACCAGCCGGGACAAGGAGACCCAGTACTTC	.	TRBJ2-5	once	TRBV24-1
CASSGSRVNEQFF	TGTGCCAGCAGCGGGAGCAGGGTGAATGAGCAGTTCTTC	.	TRBJ2-1	.	TRBV7-8
CASTALVGAEAFF	TGTGCCAGCACCGCCCTGGTCGGGGCTGAAGCTTTCTTT	.	TRBJ1-1	once	TRBV3-1/TRBV3-2
CASSPLSGRFDGTDTQYF	TGTGCCAGCTCACCATTAAGCGGGAGGTTTGATGGCACAGATACGCAGTATTTT	TRBD2	TRBJ2-3	.	TRBV18
CASSATTGMEQFF	TGTGCCAGTAGTGCCACAACAGGGATGGAGCAGTTCTTC	.	TRBJ2-1	.	TRBV19
CASSYSSGAYYEQYF	TGTGCCAGCAGTTACTCTTCCGGGGCCTACTACGAGCAGTACTTC	.	TRBJ2-7	.	TRBV6-5
CASRDSQGQNKGELFF	TGTGCCAGCAGAGACTCCCAGGGGCAGAATAAAGGGGAGCTGTTTTTT	.	TRBJ2-2	.	TRBV21-1
CASSLAWASYEQYF	TGTGCCAGCAGTTTAGCGTGGGCCTCCTACGAGCAGTACTTC	.	TRBJ2-7	.	TRBV6-2/TRBV6-3
CASSLGGTISSYEQYF	TGCGCCAGCAGCTTGGGGGGGACTATCAGCTCCTACGAGCAGTACTTC	TRBD2	TRBJ2-7	.	TRBV5-1
CASSPRPGGETQYF	TGTGCCAGCTCACCAAGACCGGGTGGGGAGACCCAGTACTTC	.	TRBJ2-5	.	TRBV18
CASGYNTDTQYF	TGTGCTAGTGGTTATAACACAGATACGCAGTATTTT	.	TRBJ2-3	.	TRBV12-5
CASSLAGPVYEQYF	TGTGCCAGCAGCTTAGCGGGACCTGTCTACGAGCAGTACTTC	TRBD2	TRBJ2-7	.	TRBV6-6
CASSLVPGLAETLYEQYF	TGTGCCAGCAGCTTAGTGCCGGGACTAGCGGAGACCCTCTACGAGCAGTACTTC	TRBD2	TRBJ2-7	.	TRBV7-2
CASSEWTEQETQYF	TGTGCCAGCAGTGAATGGACAGAACAAGAGACCCAGTACTTC	.	TRBJ2-5	.	TRBV25-1
CASSFGSSGANVLTF	TGTGCCAGCAGCTTTGGAAGCTCTGGGGCCAACGTCCTGACTTTC	.	TRBJ2-6	few	TRBV7-8